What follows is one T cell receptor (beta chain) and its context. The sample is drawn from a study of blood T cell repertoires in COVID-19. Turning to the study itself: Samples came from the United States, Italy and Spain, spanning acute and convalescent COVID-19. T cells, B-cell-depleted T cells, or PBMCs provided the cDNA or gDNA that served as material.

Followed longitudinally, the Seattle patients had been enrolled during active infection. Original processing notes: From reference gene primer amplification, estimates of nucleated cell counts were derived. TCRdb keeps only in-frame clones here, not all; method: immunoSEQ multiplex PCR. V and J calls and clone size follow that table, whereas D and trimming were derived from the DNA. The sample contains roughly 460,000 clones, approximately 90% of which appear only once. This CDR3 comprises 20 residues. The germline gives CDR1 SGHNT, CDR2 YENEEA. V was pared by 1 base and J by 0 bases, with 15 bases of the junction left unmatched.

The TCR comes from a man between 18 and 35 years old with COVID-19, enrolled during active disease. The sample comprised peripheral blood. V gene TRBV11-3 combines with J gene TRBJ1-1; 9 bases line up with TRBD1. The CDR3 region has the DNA TGTGCCAGCAGCTTAGTGCCAAACAGGGGGCGGATGGGTTTGAACACTGAAGCTTTCTTT. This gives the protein CASSLVPNRGRMGLNTEAFF.